Sequencing of this T cell receptor beta chain was carried out in a study of radiation and T cells in renal cell carcinoma. Clones were read by immunoSEQ multiplex PCR, and TCRdb kept only the in-frame ones, dropping some. This sample yields around 77,000 clones, of which 75% to 90% are seen a single time; 2.4% belongs to the top ten. The CDR3 length is 13 residues. CDR1 is MNHNY, CDR2 SVGAGI, per germline (reference sequence). The V end was cut by 4 bases, the J end by 0 bases, with 4 bases between. This clone has only a few counts. The time point was: blood 4 weeks post-SBRT, at nephrectomy. Treatment here: 15 Gy SBRT to primary tumor, nephrectomy 4 weeks later.

The gene calls are TRBV6-6 and TRBJ1-5, with no clear D. The source of this sequence is a woman aged 55-69 years with renal cell carcinoma. The sequenced sample was blood, obtained from a patient whose treatment included radiotherapy and nephrectomy. CDR3 coding DNA: TGTGCCAGCAGTTCGAGTAGCAATCAGCCCCAGCATTTT. It translates to CASSSSSNQPQHF.